These 26 T cell receptor beta chains share one sample of origin, sequenced in a study of cytomegalovirus exposure and HLA in healthy donors (TCRdb year 2017). Libraries were built with the immunoSEQ multiplex PCR assay. The multiplex PCR relied on a mix of 60 forward primers for TCR Vbeta segments and 13 reverse primers for TCR Jbeta segments. TCRdb's version of the immuneACCESS table is confined to in-frame rearrangements and falls short of the full clone set. An unresolved V gene accounts for under half of the shortfall where checked; the remainder is of unknown origin. In this sample the table shows roughly 170,000 clones, 75% to 90% of which occur a single time. Together, the top ten hold roughly 4.5% of the sample. Sequencing was performed on PBMCs. Source of these receptors: a woman aged 45-65 years in good health and CMV-seropositive.

V is TRBV7-9 and J is TRBJ1-2; weak D call: TRBD1 (6 bases). CDR3 size: 14 residues. V was clipped by 4 bases and J by 4 bases, with 13 bases between them. Germline V gene sequence: CDR1 SEHNR, CDR2 FQNEAQ (reference sequence). The CDR3 loop is CASSSDRSGYGYTF. DNA for the CDR3: TGTGCCAGCAGCTCAGACAGGTCTGGCTATGGCTACACCTTC.

V usage is TRBV18 and J usage is TRBJ2-5; possible D gene TRBD1, 6 bases. Trimming removed 2 bases from V and 4 bases from J, with 20 bases in between. This CDR3 has 17 residues. The germline CDR1 and CDR2 sequences are KGHSH and LQKENI. CDR3 DNA: TGTGCCAGCTCACCAGATTTCATCGGACAGAACTTAGAGACCCAGTACTTC. Translated: CASSPDFIGQNLETQYF.

This chain links TRBV27 with TRBJ2-1; TRBD2 matches at 8 bases. This CDR3 has 12 amino acids. Germline trimming cut 6 bases from V and 6 bases from J; bases unmatched to any gene: 1. Germline V CDR1 and CDR2: MNHEY, SMNVEV (reference sequence). Here the CDR3 reads CASRGLVNEQFF. DNA for the CDR3: TGTGCCAGCAGGGGACTAGTCAATGAGCAGTTCTTC.

The J gene is TRBJ1-1, the V gene TRBV5-8; 8 nucleotides agree with TRBD1. The CDR3 extends over 14 amino acids. Germline CDR1 and CDR2: SGHTS and YDEGEE. V shed 3 bases and J 4 bases; nucleotides not matched to a gene: 5. The DNA for the CDR3 is TGTGCCAGCAGCTCGACAGACAGGGGCACTGAAGCTTTCTTT. Its protein product is CASSSTDRGTEAFF.

The rearrangement links TRBV7-2 to TRBJ1-6; 7 bases are shared with TRBD1. This CDR3 has 16 amino acids. V dropped 2 bases and J dropped 8; count of bases not matched to a gene: 9. Germline V gives CDR1 SGHTA, CDR2 FQGNSA. CDR3: CASSLLPGGGDSPLHF. In DNA, the CDR3 is TGTGCCAGCAGCTTACTCCCGGGAGGGGGCGATTCACCCCTCCACTTT.

The J gene is TRBJ2-7, the V gene TRBV6-5, with a tentative D call TRBD2 (5 bases). The V and J ends lost 0 bases and 3 bases respectively, with 12 bases between them. The germline V gene encodes CDR1 MNHEY and CDR2 SVGAGI. This CDR3 has 15 residues. CDR3 sequence (DNA): TGTGCCAGCAGTTACTCGGGGAGCGGACTCTACGAGCAGTACTTC. This sequence encodes CASSYSGSGLYEQYF.

V and J are TRBV7-2 and TRBJ2-3; 9 bases are shared with TRBD2. V shed 5 bases and J 2 bases; nucleotides not matched to a gene: 8. Germline V gene sequence: CDR1 SGHTA, CDR2 FQGNSA. The length of the CDR3 is 16 residues. CDR3 bases: TGTGCCAGCAGCGTCCGACTAGCGGTGGACACAGATACGCAGTATTTT. Translated: CASSVRLAVDTDTQYF.

This chain connects TRBV5-1 to TRBJ2-7, with a possible D match to TRBD1 (7 bases). Germline V lookup: CDR1 SGHRS, CDR2 YFSETQ. This CDR3 is 14 amino acids long. V lost 4 bases, J lost 6 bases, and 17 bases lay in between. CDR3 in DNA: TGCGCCAGCAGCGGGGGGACAGTCAAGAGCGAGCAGTACTTC. Its protein product is CASSGGTVKSEQYF. The full variable domain, rest sourced from reference TRBV5-1 and TRBJ2-7, is KAGVTQTPRYLIKTRGQQVTLSCSPISGHRSVSWYQQTPGQGLQFLFEYFSETQRNKGNFPGRFSGRQFSNSRSEMNVSTLELGDSALYLCASSGGTVKSEQYFGPGTRLTVT.

The rearrangement uses TRBV9 and TRBJ1-1; maybe TRBD1 (5 bases). Trimming removed 4 bases at V and 4 bases at J, with 14 bases between. Germline CDR1 is SGDLS and CDR2 is YYNGEE. The CDR3 extends over 14 amino acids. This chain's CDR3 is CASSQQVVGTEAFF. CDR3 DNA sequence: TGTGCCAGCAGCCAACAGGTGGTCGGCACTGAAGCTTTCTTT.

The rearrangement joins TRBV5-1 to TRBJ1-5; no definite D call. The germline V and J ends were trimmed by 0 bases and 4 bases, with 11 bases remaining between them. This CDR3 contains 15 residues. Germline loops: CDR1 SGHRS, CDR2 YFSETQ. The CDR3 sequence: CASSLGSGLNQPQHF. CDR3 coding DNA: TGCGCCAGCAGCTTGGGGTCAGGTCTAAATCAGCCCCAGCATTTT.

Notes on this clone: This specimen includes other DNA sequences encoding the same CDR3. This chain connects TRBV5-1 to TRBJ2-3, with 7 nucleotides matching TRBD1. Germline CDR1 is SGHRS and CDR2 is YFSETQ. The CDR3 sequence is 15 residues long. V trimming: 0 bases; J trimming: 6 bases; junction bases outside the gene matches: 7. CDR3 in DNA: TGCGCCAGCAGCTTGGGACAGGGTTATTTGGATACGCAGTATTTT. This translates into CASSLGQGYLDTQYF. The full variable domain, with the rest looked up from reference TRBV5-1 and TRBJ2-3, is KAGVTQTPRYLIKTRGQQVTLSCSPISGHRSVSWYQQTPGQGLQFLFEYFSETQRNKGNFPGRFSGRQFSNSRSEMNVSTLELGDSALYLCASSLGQGYLDTQYFGPGTRLTVL.

This chain links TRBV7-9 with TRBJ1-2, with D possibly being TRBD1 (5 bases). Trimming removed 5 bases at V and 7 bases at J, with 23 bases between. The CDR3 covers 16 residues. CDR1 and CDR2 (germline): SEHNR, FQNEAQ (reference sequence). The CDR3 region has the DNA TGTGCCAGCAGCGACCGGGCCGAGGGGCGGAGGGGTGGCTACACCTTC. It yields the protein CASSDRAEGRRGGYTF.

The V gene is TRBV7-2, the J gene TRBJ1-4; the D gene is possibly TRBD1 (5 bases). V was pared by 4 bases and J by 3 bases, with 12 bases between. The CDR3 extends over 15 amino acids. CDR1 and CDR2 from the germline V gene are SGHTA and FQGNSA. This CDR3 is CASSYNGGANEKLFF. CDR3 coding DNA: TGTGCCAGCAGCTACAATGGGGGGGCTAATGAAAAACTGTTTTTT.

V gene TRBV9 combines with J gene TRBJ1-3, with D possibly being TRBD1 (5 bases). The CDR3 is 18 amino acids. V lost 0 bases to trimming and J lost 0 bases, with 16 bases between them. Germline assignment: CDR1 SGDLS and CDR2 YYNGEE. The CDR3 reads CASSVASGDGYSGNTIYF. Written as DNA, the CDR3 is TGTGCCAGCAGCGTAGCTTCGGGGGACGGCTACTCTGGAAACACCATATATTTT.

The rearrangement uses TRBV2 and TRBJ2-1; tentative D call: TRBD2 (5 bases). Germline loops: CDR1 SNHLY, CDR2 FYNNEI. V was cut by 2 bases and J by 12 bases, with 17 bases left in between. CDR3 size: 14 residues. In nucleotides, the CDR3 is TGTGCCAGCAGTGAAATAGGAGAGGGTCCTAGGCAGTTCTTC. Translating it yields CASSEIGEGPRQFF.

This chain links TRBV10-3 with TRBJ2-7; no firm D call. CDR3 size: 13 residues. From germline, CDR1 is ENHRY and CDR2 SYGVKD. With 5 bases removed from V and 4 bases from J, the gap between germline ends came to 12 bases. The CDR3 DNA sequence: TGTGCCATCAGTACCAGTGTCCAATACGAGCAGTACTTC. Amino acid sequence: CAISTSVQYEQYF.

The chain has TRBV23-1 and TRBJ1-2; maybe TRBD1 (6 bases). TRBV23-1 is noted as an ORF with a role that remains uncertain. With 0 bases removed from V and 2 bases from J, the gap between germline ends came to 10 bases. This CDR3 spans 15 amino acids. The CDR3 sequence is CASSQSRGCNYGYTF. The CDR3 bases are TGCGCCAGCAGTCAATCCAGGGGATGCAACTATGGCTACACCTTC.

This chain uses TRBV19 with TRBJ2-3; TRBD2 matches at 8 bases. The ends lost 2 bases at V and 2 bases at J; junction bases unmatched: 3. Germline CDR1 reads LNHDA; CDR2 reads SQIVND (reference sequence). The CDR3 consists of 15 residues. CDR3 loop: CASSITSGFTDTQYF. The DNA of the CDR3 is TGTGCCAGTAGTATAACTAGCGGATTCACAGATACGCAGTATTTT. Full variable domain (outside the CDR3, taken from reference TRBV19 and TRBJ2-3): DGGITQSPKYLFRKEGQNVTLSCEQNLNHDAMYWYRQDPGQGLRLIYYSQIVNDFQKGDIAEGYSVSREKKESFPLTVTSAQKNPTAFYLCASSITSGFTDTQYFGPGTRLTVL.

This clone has only one observation. The chain links TRBV4-2 to TRBJ2-7, with 12 nucleotides matching TRBD2. J was trimmed by 6 bases and V by 2 bases; bases with no gene match: 14. This CDR3 comprises 18 residues. Per germline, CDR1 LGHNA and CDR2 YNFKEQ. As DNA, the CDR3 is TGTGCCAGCAGCCAATACCTCCCACCTAGCGGGAGGGCCGGCGAGCAGTACTTC. Its translation is CASSQYLPPSGRAGEQYF.

This sequence joins TRBV7-2 and TRBJ2-7; the match to TRBD2 covers 9 bases. CDR1 is SGHTA and CDR2 is FQGNSA in the germline V gene. After removal of 4 bases from V and 6 bases from J, the junction contained 10 bases not matched to a gene. This CDR3 comprises 15 residues. The CDR3 protein is CASSSTSGRLSEQYF. As DNA, the CDR3 is TGTGCCAGCAGCTCCACGAGCGGGAGGCTCTCCGAGCAGTACTTC.

Only a few counts were recorded for this clone. The rearrangement joins TRBV7-3 to TRBJ2-1, with 11 bases fitting TRBD2. Germline CDR1 and CDR2: SGHTA and FQGTGA. J gave up 7 bases and V 0 bases, and 5 bases lay outside the gene matches. The CDR3 consists of 16 residues. CDR3 in amino acids: CASSLTIAGGGNEQFF. The CDR3 coding sequence is TGTGCCAGCAGCTTAACCATAGCGGGAGGGGGAAATGAGCAGTTCTTC.

The chain links TRBV10-2 to TRBJ1-1; 9 bases fit TRBD1. CDR3 length: 14 residues. Germline CDR1 WSHSY, CDR2 SAAADI. Trimming removed 5 bases from V and 1 base from J; junction bases left unmatched: 2. CDR3 DNA sequence: TGCGCCAGCAGTTGGACAGGGGCGAACACTGAAGCTTTCTTT. It codes for CASSWTGANTEAFF.

The V gene is TRBV7-2, the J gene TRBJ1-1; D ambiguous. V lost 1 base to trimming and J lost 9 bases, with 21 bases between them. CDR1 and CDR2 from the germline V gene are SGHTA and FQGNSA. This CDR3 has 16 amino acids. The chain's CDR3 is CASSLGPRGTRLKAFF. The CDR3, as DNA: TGTGCCAGCAGCTTAGGGCCCCGGGGAACACGCCTAAAAGCTTTCTTT.

The genes are TRBV6-5 and TRBJ2-7, with D tentatively TRBD2 (6 bases). Trimming took off 4 bases at V and 2 bases at J, with 12 bases between the two ends. Germline V gene lookup returns CDR1 MNHEY and CDR2 SVGAGI. The length of the CDR3 is 14 residues. CDR3 coding DNA: TGTGCCAGCAGTTCCGGGACTCTGACCTACGAGCAGTACTTC. It codes for CASSSGTLTYEQYF.

This rearrangement joins TRBV5-1 to TRBJ2-1; D may be TRBD2 (6 bases). The ends were cut back, 7 bases at V and 9 bases at J, with 23 bases in the middle. In germline, CDR1 is SGHRS, CDR2 YFSETQ. CDR3 length equals 15 residues. The CDR3 loop is CASRRTPGPGSEQFF. CDR3 bases: TGCGCCAGCCGAAGGACCCCGGGTCCCGGGAGTGAGCAGTTCTTC.

The chain couples TRBV2 to TRBJ1-2, with D possibly matching TRBD1 (5 bases). Trimming pared 6 bases from V and 8 bases from J, leaving 10 bases between. The CDR3 is 11 amino acids. Germline values: CDR1 SNHLY, CDR2 FYNNEI. The CDR3 DNA follows: TGTGCCAGCAGACAGGAGACGGGCTACACCTTC. It encodes CASRQETGYTF.